The clone carrying this T cell receptor beta chain was detected only a few times. Its target is unknown. A single record per CDR3 protein comes from TCRdb applying MiXCR to the reads. The table lists roughly 200,000 distinct CDR3 sequences, approximately 18% of them singletons, with approximately 25% in the top ten. These data belong to a study of T cell repertoires in cytomegalovirus infection. Study-wide results and caveats: What dominated the ex vivo response were HLA-C-restricted CMV-specific TCR beta clonotypes.

Trimming removed 7 bases from V and 1 base from J, with 11 bases in between. Germline CDR1 MNHEY, CDR2 SVGEGT. The CDR3 contains 14 residues. Sequenced: CD8+ T cells from PBMCs. The source is a human donor in good health (CMV status not recorded). Some clones in this sample may be carry-over from other donors' samples. The chain links TRBV6-2 or TRBV6-3 to TRBJ2-1, with D perhaps matching TRBD2 (6 bases). The DNA of the CDR3 is TGTGCCAGCAACACCGGGGGATCCTACAATGAGCAGTTCTTC. Protein sequence: CASNTGGSYNEQFF.